The 10 T cell receptor beta chains in this list originate from one sample, sequenced in a study of T cell responses to AZD1222 COVID-19 vaccine. Profiling relied on immunoSEQ multiplex PCR, and the TCRdb table lists in-frame clones only, not all of them. The table has approximately 67,000 clones, roughly nine tenths seen once. Sequences were derived from peripheral blood, sampled 28 days after the second AZD1222 dose. These receptors were taken from an adult who received the AZD1222 COVID-19 vaccine.

The chain carries TRBV4-2 and TRBJ2-7, with D hard to call. Germline lookup yields CDR1 LGHNA and CDR2 YNFKEQ. This CDR3 comprises 14 residues. V dropped 2 bases and J dropped 0 bases, with 8 bases sitting between them. CDR3 in amino acids: CASSQLGLSYEQYF. The CDR3 DNA sequence: TGTGCCAGCAGCCAACTTGGTCTCTCCTACGAGCAGTACTTC.

The chain employs TRBV4-3 and TRBJ2-2; TRBD1 or TRBD2 may be the D gene (5 bases each). The CDR3 spans 16 residues. V shed 7 bases and J shed 1 base, with 16 bases lying between them. Germline CDR1 is LGHNA and CDR2 is YSLEER. The chain's CDR3 is CASTRVGVGNTGELFF. CDR3 in DNA: TGCGCCAGCACACGGGTGGGGGTCGGGAACACCGGGGAGCTGTTTTTT.

This chain uses TRBV7-9 with TRBJ1-4; possibly TRBD1 for D (6 bases). V lost 5 bases and J lost 7, with 17 bases in between. The CDR3 is 15 residues long. Germline values: CDR1 SEHNR, CDR2 FQNEAQ (reference sequence). CDR3 protein: CASSPLGGAIEKLFF. CDR3 in DNA: TGTGCCAGCAGCCCCTTGGGGGGCGCGATTGAAAAACTGTTTTTT.

The chain joins TRBV5-5 to TRBJ2-2, with D uncertain. Trimming cost V 4 bases and J 4 bases, with 8 bases left between them. The CDR3 totals 13 residues. The germline gives CDR1 SGHKS, CDR2 YYEKEE (reference sequence). CDR3 residues: CASSHPGTGELFF. The DNA for the CDR3 is TGTGCCAGCAGCCACCCAGGCACCGGGGAGCTGTTTTTT.

In this sample, this clone turned up once. The chain recombines TRBV11-3 with TRBJ1-1; D possibly corresponds to TRBD1 (6 bases). The CDR3 length is 14 residues. Germline V lookup: CDR1 SGHNT, CDR2 YENEEA. Trimming took 5 bases from V and 5 from J, leaving 15 bases between them. The DNA of the CDR3 is TGTGCCAGCAGCCTGAACGTAGGGGGTACTGAAGCTTTCTTT. Translating gives CASSLNVGGTEAFF.

The V call is TRBV5-5, the J call TRBJ2-5; 11 bases map to TRBD2. CDR1 is SGHKS and CDR2 is YYEKEE in the germline V gene (reference sequence). The length of the CDR3 is 14 residues. The V and J ends lost 4 bases and 4 bases, in that order; junction bases with no gene match: 3. The CDR3 DNA sequence: TGTGCCAGCAGCATAGCGGGAGGGAGAGAGACCCAGTACTTC. Protein product: CASSIAGGRETQYF.

The chain carries TRBV10-1 and TRBJ2-5; TRBD2 aligns across 9 bases. The CDR3 spans 13 residues. V trimming: 5 bases; J trimming: 5 bases; junction bases outside the gene matches: 3. Looked up from germline, CDR1 is WNHNN and CDR2 is SYGVQD (reference sequence). The CDR3 is CASSRGRGETQYF. The CDR3 DNA follows: TGCGCCAGCAGTCGCGGGAGGGGGGAGACCCAGTACTTC.

The chain is built from TRBV19 and TRBJ1-1, with a tentative D call TRBD1 (6 bases). The CDR3 extends over 14 amino acids. CDR1 and CDR2 from the germline V gene are LNHDA and SQIVND (reference sequence). Trimming removed 5 bases from V and 1 base from J, with 11 bases in between. The CDR3 DNA sequence: TGTGCCAGTAGTGCACAGGGACCGAACACTGAAGCTTTCTTT. It specifies CASSAQGPNTEAFF.

This clone has more than one count but fewer than ten. V gene TRBV12-3 or TRBV12-4 combines with J gene TRBJ1-3; no reliable D call. V lost 7 bases, J lost 3 bases, and 7 bases lay in between. CDR3 length: 12 amino acids. This CDR3 reads CASMVFGNTIYF. CDR3 in DNA: TGTGCCAGCATGGTGTTTGGAAACACCATATATTTT.

This clone was observed a single time. This chain uses TRBV14 with TRBJ1-6; D remains unclear. The V end was cut by 3 bases, the J end by 1 base, with 4 bases between. This CDR3 has 14 amino acids. Germline CDR1 reads SGHDN; CDR2 reads FVKESK. This CDR3 reads CASSHDSYNSPLHF. Here the CDR3 DNA reads TGTGCCAGCAGCCACGATTCCTATAATTCACCCCTCCACTTT.